This passage covers 16 T cell receptor beta chains from one sample sequenced in a study of cytotoxic CD8 clonotypes in ibrutinib-treated CLL. The repertoire was sequenced with immunoSEQ multiplex PCR; TCRdb's copy has only in-frame clones and lacks some. Of roughly 220,000 clones listed, roughly three quarters are singletons. The material sequenced was PBMCs, taken after 12 months of ibrutinib treatment. Receptors were obtained from a human donor with chronic lymphocytic leukemia.

This chain uses TRBV2 with TRBJ2-5; 8 nucleotides match TRBD2. The germline V gene has CDR1 SNHLY and CDR2 FYNNEI. V lost 6 bases, J lost 4 bases, and 10 bases stayed unmatched. The CDR3 sequence is 15 residues long. DNA of the CDR3: TGTGCCAGCAGACCGGGACTAGTCGACGGAGAGACCCAGTACTTC. It specifies CASRPGLVDGETQYF.

V is TRBV5-1 and J is TRBJ1-5; TRBD1 might be the D (5 bases). The CDR3 is 13 amino acids. Trimming shortened V by 4 bases and J by 3 bases, and 8 bases separated the two germline ends. From germline, CDR1 is SGHRS and CDR2 YFSETQ. The DNA for the CDR3 is TGCGCCAGCAGCCAAGGGGACAATCAGCCCCAGCATTTT. As protein: CASSQGDNQPQHF.

V gene TRBV7-8 combines with J gene TRBJ2-2; 16 positions agree with TRBD2. CDR1 is SGHVS, CDR2 FQNEAQ, per germline. After removal of 7 bases from V and 4 bases from J, the junction contained 12 bases not matched to a gene. The CDR3 sequence is 19 residues long. CDR3 nucleotide sequence: TGTGCCAGCACCTCTGCGGGACTAGCGGGAGGGCGGGCCACCGGGGAGCTGTTTTTT. It specifies CASTSAGLAGGRATGELFF. Full variable domain (remainder filled in from reference TRBV7-8 and TRBJ2-2): GAGVSQSPRYKVAKRGQDVALRCDPISGHVSLFWYQQALGQGPEFLTYFQNEAQLDKSGLPSDRFFAERPEGSVSTLKIQRTQQEDSAVYLCASTSAGLAGGRATGELFFGEGSRLTVL.

In DNA form, the CDR3 reads TGTGCCAGCAGCGTCTGGGGCAGGGGATACGAGCAGTACTTC. Protein product: CASSVWGRGYEQYF. The genes are TRBV13 and TRBJ2-7; the D gene is possibly TRBD1 (6 bases). Germline V lookup: CDR1 PRHDT, CDR2 FYEKMQ (reference sequence). This CDR3 is built from 14 residues. The V end was cut by 5 bases, the J end by 4 bases, with 15 bases between.

The chain uses TRBV18 and TRBJ2-1, with a tentative D call TRBD2 (5 bases). From germline, CDR1 is KGHSH and CDR2 LQKENI. Trimming pared 3 bases from V and 2 bases from J, leaving 17 bases between. There are 17 residues in the CDR3. CDR3 region: CASSPSSGRNPYNEQFF. CDR3 DNA sequence: TGTGCCAGCTCACCCTCCTCTGGGAGAAACCCCTACAATGAGCAGTTCTTC.

The chain combines TRBV5-4 with TRBJ2-7; 12 bases fit TRBD2. The germline gives CDR1 SGHNT, CDR2 YYREEE (reference sequence). J lost 7 bases, V lost 0 bases, and 8 bases had no gene match. The CDR3 length is 16 residues. In DNA form, the CDR3 reads TGTGCCAGCAGCTTGGCCCCTAGCGGGAGGGCCCGTGAGCAGTACTTC. Protein product: CASSLAPSGRAREQYF.

The V gene is TRBV7-9, the J gene TRBJ2-1; perhaps D is TRBD1 or TRBD2 (5 bases each). Trimming removed 1 base at V and 8 bases at J, with 15 bases between. Germline V gene lookup returns CDR1 SEHNR and CDR2 FQNEAQ (reference sequence). The CDR3 sequence is 15 residues long. In DNA form, the CDR3 reads TGTGCCAGCAGCTTAGATGCTACGTGGGGACATGAGCAGTTCTTC. This codes for CASSLDATWGHEQFF. Using reference TRBV7-9 and TRBJ2-1 for the parts outside the CDR3, the full variable domain is DTGVSQNPRHKITKRGQNVTFRCDPISEHNRLYWYRQTLGQGPEFLTYFQNEAQLEKSRLLSDRFSAERPKGSFSTLEIQRTEQGDSAMYLCASSLDATWGHEQFFGPGTRLTVL.

This clone was detected only a few times. The chain has TRBV28 and TRBJ2-1; 11 bases match TRBD1. V trimming: 6 bases; J trimming: 12 bases; junction bases outside the gene matches: 4. This CDR3 is 12 amino acids long. Germline V gene sequence: CDR1 MDHEN, CDR2 SYDVKM. The CDR3 DNA is TGTGCCAGCAGCCGGACAGGGGGCACGCAGTTCTTC. It codes for CASSRTGGTQFF.

The chain employs TRBV6-4 and TRBJ2-3; the D gene is possibly TRBD2 (5 bases). The CDR3 length is 14 residues. The ends were cut back, 6 bases at V and 3 bases at J, with 13 bases in the middle. Germline CDR1 MRHNA, CDR2 SNTAGT. In DNA form, the CDR3 reads TGTGCCAGCAGCCCGGGGTTGGAGACAGATACGCAGTATTTT. It codes for CASSPGLETDTQYF.

The genes are TRBV4-2 and TRBJ1-1; TRBD1 is a possible D gene (6 bases). The ends were cut back, 1 base at V and 7 bases at J, with 13 bases in the middle. This CDR3 comprises 14 residues. Per germline, CDR1 LGHNA and CDR2 YNFKEQ. CDR3 sequence: CASSQVSGTREAFF. CDR3 in DNA: TGTGCCAGCAGCCAAGTCTCCGGGACACGTGAAGCTTTCTTT.

The chain links TRBV9 to TRBJ2-2, with D perhaps TRBD2 (7 bases). The V end was cut by 4 bases, the J end by 3 bases, with 19 bases between. CDR3 length: 17 amino acids. Germline-derived CDR1 and CDR2 are SGDLS and YYNGEE. The CDR3 here is CASSPARWGGHTGELFF. The CDR3 DNA sequence: TGTGCCAGCAGCCCTGCAAGATGGGGGGGCCACACCGGGGAGCTGTTTTTT.

The V call is TRBV7-9, the J call TRBJ1-1; D gene uncertain. Per the germline V gene, CDR1 is SEHNR and CDR2 is FQNEAQ (reference sequence). The V and J ends lost 4 bases and 1 base respectively, with 10 bases between them. This CDR3 contains 14 residues. CDR3 protein: CASSYPSENTEAFF. The DNA of the CDR3 is TGTGCCAGCAGCTACCCAAGCGAGAACACTGAAGCTTTCTTT.

The CDR3 DNA reads TGTGCCATCAGCACCGACCAAGAGACCCAGTACTTC. As protein: CAISTDQETQYF. The rearrangement joins TRBV10-3 to TRBJ2-5, with no clear D. Trimming pared 6 bases from V and 0 bases from J, leaving 5 bases between. Germline values: CDR1 ENHRY, CDR2 SYGVKD. The length of the CDR3 is 12 residues.

The V call is TRBV6-5, the J call TRBJ2-1; D uncertain. The V and J ends lost 5 bases and 0 bases respectively, with 8 bases between them. There are 14 residues in the CDR3. Germline loops: CDR1 MNHEY, CDR2 SVGAGI. CDR3 sequence reads: CASSAESSYNEQFF. The CDR3 nucleotides are TGTGCCAGCAGTGCGGAGAGCTCCTACAATGAGCAGTTCTTC.

The V and J genes are TRBV27 and TRBJ2-7; D unresolved. Per germline, CDR1 MNHEY and CDR2 SMNVEV (reference sequence). The CDR3 is 15 amino acids. Trimming removed 6 bases from V and 1 base from J, with 16 bases in between. DNA of the CDR3: TGTGCCAGCAGAAAGGCCCCCGAGGCATCCTACGAGCAGTACTTC. This encodes CASRKAPEASYEQYF.

This clone has a single count. J is TRBJ1-4 and V is TRBV2, with D possibly matching TRBD1 (5 bases). V shed 3 bases and J shed 8 bases, with 13 bases lying between them. This CDR3 is 14 amino acids long. The germline gives CDR1 SNHLY, CDR2 FYNNEI. The chain's CDR3 is CASSDGRAGEKLFF. In DNA, the CDR3 is TGTGCCAGCAGTGATGGCAGGGCAGGGGAAAAACTGTTTTTT.